The 8 T cell receptor beta chains below come from one sample, sequenced in a study of blood T cell repertoires in COVID-19. Clones were sequenced by immunoSEQ multiplex PCR, and TCRdb holds only the in-frame ones, with some missing. The sample holds more than 300,000 clones, roughly nine tenths seen once. The sample was PBMCs or T cells enriched from blood (not recorded which). These receptors were taken from a woman younger than 45 who had recovered from COVID-19.

This rearrangement joins TRBV30 to TRBJ1-4, with 8 bases fitting TRBD1. J lost 5 bases, V lost 0 bases, and 5 bases had no gene match. This CDR3 is built from 15 residues. The germline V gene encodes CDR1 GTSNPN and CDR2 SVGIG (reference sequence). CDR3 region: CAWSVFGQGNEKLFF. As DNA, the CDR3 is TGTGCCTGGAGTGTCTTCGGACAGGGCAATGAAAAACTGTTTTTT.

The V call is TRBV5-1, the J call TRBJ1-6; 7 bases map to TRBD1. This CDR3 spans 17 amino acids. The trim removed 4 bases at V and 0 bases at J, leaving 7 bases unmatched. Germline V CDR1 and CDR2: SGHRS, YFSETQ. CDR3 sequence (DNA): TGCGCCAGCAGCACCCGGACAGGCCTCTCCTATAATTCACCCCTCCACTTT. The encoded protein is CASSTRTGLSYNSPLHF.

The chain is built from TRBV25-1 and TRBJ1-2; D remains unclear. The CDR3 is 14 residues long. Trimming took 2 bases from V and 8 from J, leaving 15 bases between them. CDR1 is MGHDK, CDR2 SYGVNS, per germline. The DNA of the CDR3 is TGTGCCAGCAGTGAACGGGCAGCGGTAACGGGCTACACCTTC. This gives the protein CASSERAAVTGYTF.

J is TRBJ1-6 and V is TRBV12-3 or TRBV12-4, with a possible D match to TRBD1 (5 bases). This CDR3 comprises 13 residues. The V and J ends lost 5 bases and 8 bases respectively, with 10 bases between them. CDR3 sequence reads: CASSPARDSPLHF. The DNA for the CDR3 is TGTGCCAGCAGTCCCGCCAGGGATTCACCCCTCCACTTT.

The chain joins TRBV29-1 to TRBJ1-1, with D uncertain. Trimming shortened V by 5 bases and J by 10 bases, and 14 bases separated the two germline ends. Germline CDR1 reads SQVTM; CDR2 reads ANQGSEA. This CDR3 has 11 amino acids. CDR3 residues: CSVLGHPRAFF. In nucleotides, the CDR3 is TGCAGCGTTCTGGGCCACCCGCGAGCTTTCTTT. The full variable domain, with the rest looked up from reference TRBV29-1 and TRBJ1-1, is SAVISQKPSRDICQRGTSLTIQCQVDSQVTMMFWYRQQPGQSLTLIATANQGSEATYESGFVIDKFPISRPNLTFSTLTVSNMSPEDSSIYLCSVLGHPRAFFGQGTRLTVV.

The chain joins TRBV29-1 to TRBJ1-4, with D possibly matching TRBD1 (5 bases). V was clipped by 0 bases and J by 0 bases, with 11 bases between them. CDR3 length: 16 amino acids. CDR1 is SQVTM, CDR2 ANQGSEA, per germline. The CDR3 reads CSVEEPWGATNEKLFF. CDR3 DNA: TGCAGCGTTGAAGAGCCGTGGGGGGCAACTAATGAAAAACTGTTTTTT.

This sequence joins TRBV18 and TRBJ2-7; 16 nucleotides agree with TRBD2. V shed 5 bases, J shed 5 bases, and the junction held 6 bases outside the gene matches. This CDR3 spans 16 amino acids. Germline V gives CDR1 KGHSH, CDR2 LQKENI. CDR3 region: CASSTGLAGGRNEQYF. CDR3 in DNA: TGTGCCAGCTCAACGGGACTAGCGGGGGGGAGAAACGAGCAGTACTTC. The full variable domain, rest sourced from reference TRBV18 and TRBJ2-7, is NAGVMQNPRHLVRRRGQEARLRCSPMKGHSHVYWYRQLPEEGLKFMVYLQKENIIDESGMPKERFSAEFPKEGPSILRIQQVVRGDSAAYFCASSTGLAGGRNEQYFGPGTRLTVT.

This chain connects TRBV19 to TRBJ1-1, with a possible D match to TRBD1 (6 bases). The CDR3 has 14 amino acids. Germline values: CDR1 LNHDA, CDR2 SQIVND (reference sequence). V shed 2 bases and J shed 5 bases, with 12 bases lying between them. The CDR3 spells CASSIRQVGTEAFF. CDR3 nucleotides: TGTGCCAGTAGTATAAGACAGGTAGGGACTGAAGCTTTCTTT.